This T cell receptor (beta chain) stems from a study of cytomegalovirus exposure and HLA in healthy donors. It was with 60 Vbeta and 13 Jbeta primers that the PCR ran. Using immunoSEQ multiplex PCR, the repertoire was profiled, and TCRdb retains in-frame clones only, with some absent. The sample features around 200,000 clones, with less than 0.95% in its top ten. CDR1 is SNHLY and CDR2 is FYNNEI in the germline V gene. The CDR3 spans 12 residues. The J gene is TRBJ2-7, the V gene TRBV2; TRBD2 is a possible D gene (6 bases). The sequenced sample was PBMCs. This TCR came from a woman between 18 and 30 years old in good health and CMV-seropositive. The CDR3, as DNA: TGTGCGAGCCGGGACTCCAAATACGAGCAGTACTTC. This sequence encodes CASRDSKYEQYF.